This TCR beta chain was sequenced for a study of T cells in localized non-small cell lung cancer. Clones were sequenced by immunoSEQ multiplex PCR, and TCRdb holds only the in-frame ones, with some missing. The table records roughly 35,000 clones, roughly 88% of them present only once. The CDR3 has 15 amino acids. Germline CDR1 and CDR2: MNHNS and SASEGT. J gave up 5 bases and V 1 base, and 5 bases lay outside the gene matches. The TCR was taken from a woman aged 35-70 years with stage I lung adenocarcinoma. The J gene is TRBJ1-5, the V gene TRBV6-1; 7 bases agree with TRBD1. This sample comprised peripheral blood, obtained before any cancer treatment. CDR3 sequence reads: CASSEGWRGHQPQHF. In nucleotides, the CDR3 is TGTGCCAGCAGTGAAGGGTGGAGGGGGCATCAGCCCCAGCATTTT.